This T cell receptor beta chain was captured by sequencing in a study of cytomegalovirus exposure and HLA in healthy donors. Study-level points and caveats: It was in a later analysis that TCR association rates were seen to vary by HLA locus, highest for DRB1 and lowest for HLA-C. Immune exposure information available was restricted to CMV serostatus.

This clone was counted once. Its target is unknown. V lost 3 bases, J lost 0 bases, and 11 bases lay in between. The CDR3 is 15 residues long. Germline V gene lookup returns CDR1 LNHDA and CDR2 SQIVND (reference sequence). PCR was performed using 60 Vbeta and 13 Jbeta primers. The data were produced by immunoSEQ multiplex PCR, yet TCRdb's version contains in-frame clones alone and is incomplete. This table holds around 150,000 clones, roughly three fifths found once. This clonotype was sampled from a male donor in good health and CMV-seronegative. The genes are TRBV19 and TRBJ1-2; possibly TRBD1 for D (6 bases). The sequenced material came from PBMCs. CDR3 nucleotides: TGTGCCAGTAGTATCATGGGACATACTAACTATGGCTACACCTTC. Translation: CASSIMGHTNYGYTF.